One sample yielded the 10 T cell receptor beta chains listed below, sequenced in a study of T cells in localized non-small cell lung cancer. The protocol was immunoSEQ multiplex PCR, while the TCRdb copy is restricted to in-frame clones and leaves out a portion. Here the sample spans approximately 61,000 clones, approximately 90% being singletons. Here the sequenced sample was peripheral blood, taken before any cancer treatment. Receptor source: a woman aged 40 to 75 with stage I lung adenocarcinoma.

The genes are TRBV28 and TRBJ2-1; D is perhaps TRBD2 (6 bases). The V end lost 5 bases, the J end lost 0 bases, and 8 bases lay between the germline ends. Germline V gives CDR1 MDHEN, CDR2 SYDVKM. CDR3 size: 14 residues. The CDR3 loop is CASSPGSSYNEQFF. Here the CDR3 DNA reads TGTGCCAGCAGTCCCGGGAGCTCCTACAATGAGCAGTTCTTC. Based on the CDR3 plus reference TRBV28 and TRBJ2-1, the full variable domain is DVKVTQSSRYLVKRTGEKVFLECVQDMDHENMFWYRQDPGLGLRLIYFSYDVKMKEKGDIPEGYSVSREKKERFSLILESASTNQTSMYLCASSPGSSYNEQFFGPGTRLTVL.

The V call is TRBV27, the J call TRBJ1-5; D gene uncertain. Germline CDR1 reads MNHEY; CDR2 reads SMNVEV (reference sequence). This CDR3 comprises 15 residues. Trimming cost V 3 bases and J 0 bases, with 9 bases left between them. DNA of the CDR3: TGTGCCAGCAGTTTGACGACGGGTAGCAATCAGCCCCAGCATTTT. It is translated as CASSLTTGSNQPQHF.

This clone was seen once. This chain joins TRBV5-4 and TRBJ1-6, with 7 bases that match TRBD1. The CDR3 totals 15 residues. Looked up from germline, CDR1 is SGHNT and CDR2 is YYREEE (reference sequence). V lost 0 bases and J lost 7; bases outside the gene matches: 4. The CDR3: CASSLGTGTNSPLHF. The CDR3 nucleotides are TGTGCCAGCAGCTTGGGGACAGGAACCAATTCACCCCTCCACTTT.

The V gene is TRBV7-2, the J gene TRBJ2-1, with 11 positions matching TRBD1. The CDR3 totals 14 residues. V shed 5 bases, J shed 8 bases, and the junction held 5 bases outside the gene matches. In germline, CDR1 is SGHTA, CDR2 FQGNSA. CDR3 sequence: CASSLGQGAYEQFF. In nucleotides, the CDR3 is TGTGCCAGCAGCCTCGGACAGGGGGCGTATGAGCAGTTCTTC.

The sample holds a few counts of this clone. The V and J genes are TRBV5-4 and TRBJ2-7; D not certain. Trimming removed 2 bases at V and 2 bases at J, with 8 bases between. The germline V gene encodes CDR1 SGHNT and CDR2 YYREEE (reference sequence). The length of the CDR3 is 13 residues. The CDR3 region is CASSFVGTYEQYF. As DNA, the CDR3 is TGTGCCAGCAGCTTTGTCGGAACCTACGAGCAGTACTTC.

V and J are TRBV4-2 and TRBJ2-2; D might be TRBD1 or TRBD2, each matching 6 bases. Deletions cut 3 bases from V and 6 bases from J, with 8 bases between. The CDR3 is made up of 13 amino acids. Germline CDR1 and CDR2: LGHNA and YNFKEQ. The CDR3: CASSQGGPGELFF. In DNA, the CDR3 is TGTGCCAGCAGCCAGGGGGGCCCCGGGGAGCTGTTTTTT.

The chain joins TRBV6-6 to TRBJ2-3; D remains unclear. Germline assignment: CDR1 MNHNY and CDR2 SVGAGI (reference sequence). CDR3 size: 12 residues. Trimming removed 2 bases at V and 4 bases at J, with 4 bases between. The CDR3 spells CASSYIADTQYF. In DNA, the CDR3 is TGTGCCAGCAGTTACATTGCAGATACGCAGTATTTT.

This rearrangement joins TRBV15 to TRBJ2-1; D remains unclear. Trimming stripped 0 bases from V and 0 bases from J, with 3 bases between. Germline V gene sequence: CDR1 LNHNV, CDR2 YYDKDF (reference sequence). This CDR3 is 14 amino acids long. The CDR3 region is CATSRDYSYNEQFF. The CDR3 DNA sequence: TGTGCCACCAGCAGAGATTACTCCTACAATGAGCAGTTCTTC.

This clone was found once. This chain links TRBV5-1 with TRBJ1-1; no clear D gene. The CDR3 sequence is 13 residues long. From germline, CDR1 is SGHRS and CDR2 YFSETQ. V shed 2 bases and J shed 4 bases, with 9 bases lying between them. DNA of the CDR3: TGCGCCAGCAGCTTTTATCCGGGCACTGAAGCTTTCTTT. It encodes CASSFYPGTEAFF.

This clone was observed a single time. The rearrangement joins TRBV6-6 to TRBJ1-3; TRBD1 might be the D (5 bases). The germline V gene encodes CDR1 MNHNY and CDR2 SVGAGI (reference sequence). Trimming removed 5 bases from V and 1 base from J, with 12 bases in between. The CDR3 has 15 amino acids. The CDR3 spells CASSRDGVSGNTIYF. The CDR3 bases are TGTGCCAGCAGTCGGGACGGAGTATCTGGAAACACCATATATTTT.